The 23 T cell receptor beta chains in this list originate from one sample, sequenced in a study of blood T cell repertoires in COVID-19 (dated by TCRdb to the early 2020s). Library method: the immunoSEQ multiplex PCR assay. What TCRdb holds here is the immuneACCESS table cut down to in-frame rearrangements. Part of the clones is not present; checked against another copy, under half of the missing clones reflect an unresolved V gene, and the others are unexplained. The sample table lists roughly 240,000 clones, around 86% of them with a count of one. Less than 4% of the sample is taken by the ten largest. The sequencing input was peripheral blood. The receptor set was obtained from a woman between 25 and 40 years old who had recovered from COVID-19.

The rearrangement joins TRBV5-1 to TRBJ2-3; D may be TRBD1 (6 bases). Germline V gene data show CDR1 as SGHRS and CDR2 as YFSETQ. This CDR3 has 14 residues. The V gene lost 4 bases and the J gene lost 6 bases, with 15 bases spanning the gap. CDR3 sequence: CASSLTGFMDTQYF. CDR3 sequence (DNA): TGCGCCAGCAGCCTGACAGGTTTTATGGATACGCAGTATTTT.

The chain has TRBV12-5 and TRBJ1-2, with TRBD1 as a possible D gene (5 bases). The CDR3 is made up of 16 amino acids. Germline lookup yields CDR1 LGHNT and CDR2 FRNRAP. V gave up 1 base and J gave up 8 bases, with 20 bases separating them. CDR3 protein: CASGLAHPRDSEGYTF. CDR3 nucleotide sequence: TGTGCTAGTGGTTTGGCCCACCCCCGGGACTCGGAGGGCTACACCTTC.

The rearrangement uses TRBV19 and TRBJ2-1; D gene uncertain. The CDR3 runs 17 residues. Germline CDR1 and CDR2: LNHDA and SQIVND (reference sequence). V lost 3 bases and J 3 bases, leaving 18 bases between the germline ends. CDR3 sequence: CASSILGLAGGYNEQFF. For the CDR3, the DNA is TGTGCCAGTAGTATCCTCGGGTTAGCTGGTGGCTACAATGAGCAGTTCTTC.

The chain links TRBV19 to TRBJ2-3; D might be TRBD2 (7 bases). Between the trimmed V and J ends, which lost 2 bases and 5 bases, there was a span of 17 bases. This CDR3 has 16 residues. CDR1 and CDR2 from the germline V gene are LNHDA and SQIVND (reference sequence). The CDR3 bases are TGTGCCAGTAGTATAAGAAAGGGGGGGCGGCAAGATACGCAGTATTTT. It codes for CASSIRKGGRQDTQYF.

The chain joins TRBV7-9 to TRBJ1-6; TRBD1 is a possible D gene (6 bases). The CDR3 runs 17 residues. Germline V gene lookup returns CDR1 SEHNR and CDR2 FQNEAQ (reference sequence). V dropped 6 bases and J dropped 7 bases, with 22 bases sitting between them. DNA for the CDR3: TGTGCCAGCAGACTCCCATCACAGGGTTTGGACAATTCACCCCTCCACTTT. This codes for CASRLPSQGLDNSPLHF.

CDR3 sequence reads: CASSHKIGAGSDTQYF. The CDR3 bases are TGCGCCAGCAGCCATAAGATTGGAGCGGGGTCAGATACGCAGTATTTT. The rearrangement uses TRBV4-3 and TRBJ2-3; 7 bases map to TRBD2. The CDR3 extends over 16 amino acids. Germline V gene data show CDR1 as LGHNA and CDR2 as YSLEER. V was clipped by 3 bases and J by 4 bases; unmatched bases: 10.

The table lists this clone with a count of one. CDR3 coding DNA: TGTGCCAGCACCTCGACAGGGGATAATTCACCCCTCCACTTT. As protein: CASTSTGDNSPLHF. The rearrangement uses TRBV6-5 and TRBJ1-6; 8 bases fit TRBD1. V dropped 7 bases and J dropped 5; count of bases not matched to a gene: 4. This CDR3 contains 14 residues. In germline, CDR1 is MNHEY, CDR2 SVGAGI.

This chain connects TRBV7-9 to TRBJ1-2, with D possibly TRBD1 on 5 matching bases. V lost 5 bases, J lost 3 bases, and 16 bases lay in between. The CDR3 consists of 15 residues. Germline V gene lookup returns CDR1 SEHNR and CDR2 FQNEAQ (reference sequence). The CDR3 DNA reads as TGTGCCAGCAGCACCGCCCGGGGGGTCCACTATGGCTACACCTTC. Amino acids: CASSTARGVHYGYTF.

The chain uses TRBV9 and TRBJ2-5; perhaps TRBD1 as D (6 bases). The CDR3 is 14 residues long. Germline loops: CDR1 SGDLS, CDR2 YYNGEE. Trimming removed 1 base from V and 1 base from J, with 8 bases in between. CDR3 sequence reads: CASSVTGIQETQYF. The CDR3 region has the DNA TGTGCCAGCAGCGTAACAGGGATCCAAGAGACCCAGTACTTC.

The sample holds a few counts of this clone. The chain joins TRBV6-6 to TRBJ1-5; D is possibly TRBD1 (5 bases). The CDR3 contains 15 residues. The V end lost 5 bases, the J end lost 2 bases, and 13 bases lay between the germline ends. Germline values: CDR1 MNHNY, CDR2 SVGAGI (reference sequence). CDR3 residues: CASSRGRVRNQPQHF. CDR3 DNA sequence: TGTGCCAGCAGTCGGGGGAGGGTGCGCAATCAGCCCCAGCATTTT.

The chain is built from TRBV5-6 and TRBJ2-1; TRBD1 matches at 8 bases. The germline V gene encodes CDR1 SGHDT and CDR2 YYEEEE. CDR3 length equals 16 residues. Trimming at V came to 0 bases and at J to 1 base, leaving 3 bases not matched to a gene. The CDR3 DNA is TGTGCCAGCAGCTTGGACCAGGGGGCTTCCTACAATGAGCAGTTCTTC. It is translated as CASSLDQGASYNEQFF.

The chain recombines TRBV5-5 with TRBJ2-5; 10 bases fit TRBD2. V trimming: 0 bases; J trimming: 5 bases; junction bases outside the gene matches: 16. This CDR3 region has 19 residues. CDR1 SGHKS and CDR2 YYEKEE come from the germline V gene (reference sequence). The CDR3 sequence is CASSLGALPSGGAAETQYF. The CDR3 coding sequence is TGTGCCAGCAGCTTGGGGGCCCTTCCCAGCGGGGGGGCGGCTGAGACCCAGTACTTC.

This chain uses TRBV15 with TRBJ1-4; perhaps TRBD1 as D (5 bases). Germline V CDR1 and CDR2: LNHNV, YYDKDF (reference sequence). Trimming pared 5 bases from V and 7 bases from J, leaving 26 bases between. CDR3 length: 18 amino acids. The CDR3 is CATSSRGEASGSGEKLFF. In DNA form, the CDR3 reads TGTGCCACCAGCTCCCGGGGGGAGGCCTCGGGGTCCGGTGAAAAACTGTTTTTT.

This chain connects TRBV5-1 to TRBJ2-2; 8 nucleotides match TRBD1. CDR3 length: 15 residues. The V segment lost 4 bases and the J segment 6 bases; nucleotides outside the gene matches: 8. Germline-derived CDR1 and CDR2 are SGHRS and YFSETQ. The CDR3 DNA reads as TGCGCCAGCAGCCGCGGACAGGGTGTTTCCGGGGAGCTGTTTTTT. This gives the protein CASSRGQGVSGELFF.

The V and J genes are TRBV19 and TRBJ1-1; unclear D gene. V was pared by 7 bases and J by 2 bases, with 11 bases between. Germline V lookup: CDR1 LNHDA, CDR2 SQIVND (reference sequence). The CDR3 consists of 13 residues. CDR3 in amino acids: CASTYPPNTEAFF. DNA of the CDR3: TGTGCCAGTACGTATCCCCCTAACACTGAAGCTTTCTTT.

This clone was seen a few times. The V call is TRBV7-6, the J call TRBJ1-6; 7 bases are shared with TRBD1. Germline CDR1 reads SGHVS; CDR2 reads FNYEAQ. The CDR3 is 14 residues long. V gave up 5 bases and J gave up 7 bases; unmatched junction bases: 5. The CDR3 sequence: CASSPKTGNSPLHF. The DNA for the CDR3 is TGTGCCAGCAGCCCGAAGACAGGGAATTCACCCCTCCACTTT. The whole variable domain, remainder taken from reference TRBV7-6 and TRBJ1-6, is GAGVSQSPRYKVTKRGQDVALRCDPISGHVSLYWYRQALGQGPEFLTYFNYEAQQDKSGLPNDRFSAERPEGSISTLTIQRTEQRDSAMYRCASSPKTGNSPLHFGNGTRLTVT.

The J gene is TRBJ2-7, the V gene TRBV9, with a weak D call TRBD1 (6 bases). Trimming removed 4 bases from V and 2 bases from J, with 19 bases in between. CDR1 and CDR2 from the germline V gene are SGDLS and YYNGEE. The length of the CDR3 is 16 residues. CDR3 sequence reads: CASSPRTGGRTYEQYF. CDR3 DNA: TGTGCCAGCAGCCCGAGGACTGGGGGCAGGACCTACGAGCAGTACTTC.

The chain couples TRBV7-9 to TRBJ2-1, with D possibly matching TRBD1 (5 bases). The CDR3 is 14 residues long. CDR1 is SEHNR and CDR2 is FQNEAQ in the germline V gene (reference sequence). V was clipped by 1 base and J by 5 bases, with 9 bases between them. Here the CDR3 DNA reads TGTGCCAGCAGCTTAGACGGACATCACAATGAGCAGTTCTTC. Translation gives CASSLDGHHNEQFF.

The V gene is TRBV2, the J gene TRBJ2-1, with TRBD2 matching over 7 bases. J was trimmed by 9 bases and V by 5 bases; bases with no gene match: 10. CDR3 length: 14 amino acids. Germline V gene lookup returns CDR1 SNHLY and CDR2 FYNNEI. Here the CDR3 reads CASSSQRGELEQFF. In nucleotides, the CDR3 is TGTGCCAGCAGTAGTCAGCGGGGAGAACTTGAGCAGTTCTTC.

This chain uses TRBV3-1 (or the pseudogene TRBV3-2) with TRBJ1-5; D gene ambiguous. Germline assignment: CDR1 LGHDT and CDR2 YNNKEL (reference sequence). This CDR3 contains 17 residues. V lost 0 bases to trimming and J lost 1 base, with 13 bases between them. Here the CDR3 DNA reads TGTGCCAGCAGCCAAGATCGCGAGGGAGGGAGCAATCAGCCCCAGCATTTT. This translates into CASSQDREGGSNQPQHF.

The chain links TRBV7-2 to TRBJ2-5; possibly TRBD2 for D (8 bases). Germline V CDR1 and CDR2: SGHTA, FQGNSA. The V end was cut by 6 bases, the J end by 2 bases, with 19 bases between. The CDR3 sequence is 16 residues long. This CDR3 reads CASRKTGGGLQETQYF. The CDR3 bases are TGTGCCAGCAGGAAGACGGGAGGGGGCCTACAAGAGACCCAGTACTTC.

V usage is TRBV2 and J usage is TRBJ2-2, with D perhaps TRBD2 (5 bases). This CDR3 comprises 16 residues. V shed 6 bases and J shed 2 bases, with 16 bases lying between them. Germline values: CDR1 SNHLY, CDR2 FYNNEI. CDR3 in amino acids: CASSRTRLSNTGELFF. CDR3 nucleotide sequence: TGTGCCAGCAGCCGAACAAGACTATCCAACACCGGGGAGCTGTTTTTT.

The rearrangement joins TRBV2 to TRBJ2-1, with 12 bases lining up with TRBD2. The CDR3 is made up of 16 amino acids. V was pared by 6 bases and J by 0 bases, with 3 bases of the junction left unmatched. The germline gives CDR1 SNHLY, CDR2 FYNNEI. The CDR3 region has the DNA TGTGCCAGCAGAGGACTAGCGGGGTTCTCCTACAATGAGCAGTTCTTC. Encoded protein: CASRGLAGFSYNEQFF.